The next 18 T cell receptor beta chains were all read from a single sample in a study of CD4 T cells in relation to SARS-CoV-2 and coronaviruses (dated by TCRdb to the early 2020s). Their recognized antigens are unknown. CD4+ T cells from unexposed donors were collected before the COVID-19 pandemic (2011-2018). Following 10 days of culture, the EasySep CD4+ T cell isolation kit was used to isolate CD4+ T cells. The library came from the immunoSEQ multiplex PCR assay. Not all clones reach the TCRdb copy of this immuneACCESS table, which keeps in-frame sequences only. Checked studies attribute under half of the gap to unresolved V genes and leave the rest unexplained. Within this sample are 20,000 to 30,000 clones, with roughly four fifths of them counted one time only. The ten largest clonotypes hold 10% to 15% of the sample. The material sequenced was CD4+ T cells from PBMCs, cultured in vitro. The receptor set was obtained from a human donor in good health.

This clone turned up a few times. The chain is built from TRBV6-5 and TRBJ1-2; no clear D. Germline V gene sequence: CDR1 MNHEY, CDR2 SVGAGI. The CDR3 runs 15 residues. The germline V and J ends were trimmed by 2 bases and 0 bases, with 10 bases remaining between them. The CDR3, as DNA: TGTGCCAGCAGTTACGGCGGCCAAGCTAACTATGGCTACACCTTC. Amino acids: CASSYGGQANYGYTF.

The chain has TRBV12-3 or TRBV12-4 and TRBJ2-2; D uncertain. Trimming left V 5 bases short and J 5 bases short, with 9 bases between. The CDR3 is 13 amino acids. CDR3 sequence (DNA): TGTGCCAGCAGTCGTGACCATACCGGGGAGCTGTTTTTT. It encodes CASSRDHTGELFF.

This clone was picked up one time. This rearrangement joins TRBV4-1 to TRBJ2-2; 9 nucleotides align to TRBD1. There are 17 residues in the CDR3. V lost 5 bases and J lost 1; bases outside the gene matches: 8. Germline V gives CDR1 MGHRA, CDR2 YSYEKL. The DNA for the CDR3 is TGCGCCAGCAGCACCGGACCGGGACAGGGGAACACCGGGGAGCTGTTTTTT. Its translation is CASSTGPGQGNTGELFF.

The genes are TRBV4-1 and TRBJ1-5; maybe TRBD1 (5 bases). CDR3 length equals 16 residues. Trimming left V 6 bases short and J 0 bases short, with 15 bases between. CDR1 and CDR2 from the germline V gene are MGHRA and YSYEKL. The CDR3 is CASSEGGGYSNQPQHF. Written as DNA, the CDR3 is TGCGCCAGCAGTGAGGGTGGGGGTTATAGCAATCAGCCCCAGCATTTT.

The chain combines TRBV29-1 with TRBJ1-2; D may be TRBD1 (6 bases). CDR1 and CDR2 from the germline V gene are SQVTM and ANQGSEA. Trimming removed 4 bases from V and 3 bases from J, with 18 bases in between. The CDR3 has 15 amino acids. CDR3 loop: CSVARTGGHDYGYTF. DNA for the CDR3: TGCAGCGTTGCAAGGACGGGGGGGCACGACTATGGCTACACCTTC.

J is TRBJ2-3 and V is TRBV6-4; 7 positions match TRBD2. This CDR3 spans 16 amino acids. Unmatched junction bases numbered 8, after V lost 3 bases and J lost 2 bases. Germline assignment: CDR1 MRHNA and CDR2 SNTAGT. CDR3 amino acids: CASSERGGDPTDTQYF. CDR3 nucleotides: TGTGCCAGCAGTGAAAGGGGAGGGGACCCCACAGATACGCAGTATTTT.

This rearrangement joins TRBV19 to TRBJ2-2; no firm D call. The CDR3 is 13 amino acids. The ends were cut back, 2 bases at V and 1 base at J, with 2 bases in the middle. Germline loops: CDR1 LNHDA, CDR2 SQIVND (reference sequence). The CDR3 sequence is CASSILNTGELFF. The CDR3 region has the DNA TGTGCCAGTAGTATATTGAACACCGGGGAGCTGTTTTTT. The full variable domain, completed using reference TRBV19 and TRBJ2-2, is DGGITQSPKYLFRKEGQNVTLSCEQNLNHDAMYWYRQDPGQGLRLIYYSQIVNDFQKGDIAEGYSVSREKKESFPLTVTSAQKNPTAFYLCASSILNTGELFFGEGSRLTVL.

This chain links TRBV4-3 with TRBJ1-2; 9 bases align to TRBD1. The V segment lost 0 bases and the J segment 5 bases; nucleotides outside the gene matches: 4. Germline V lookup: CDR1 LGHNA, CDR2 YSLEER. The CDR3 loop spans 15 amino acids. CDR3 nucleotides: TGCGCCAGCAGCCAAGATCAGGGACAGGGATATGGCTACACCTTC. Translating gives CASSQDQGQGYGYTF.

The CDR3, as DNA: TGTGCCACCACGCCGGCAGGGGGCATCAATCAGCCCCAGCATTTT. Translating gives CATTPAGGINQPQHF. The J gene is TRBJ1-5, the V gene TRBV6-5, with 8 bases matching TRBD1. The CDR3 totals 15 residues. V lost 10 bases to trimming and J lost 3 bases; unmatched junction nucleotides: 11. Germline values: CDR1 MNHEY, CDR2 SVGAGI.

The J gene is TRBJ2-2, the V gene TRBV2, with 7 bases lining up with TRBD1. Germline loops: CDR1 SNHLY, CDR2 FYNNEI. J lost 1 base, V lost 5 bases, and 4 bases had no gene match. This CDR3 has 15 residues. The CDR3 reads CASSPRDRNTGELFF. Here the CDR3 DNA reads TGTGCCAGCAGTCCACGGGACAGGAACACCGGGGAGCTGTTTTTT.

The chain joins TRBV7-2 to TRBJ2-2; D not resolved. Germline CDR1 SGHTA, CDR2 FQGNSA. This CDR3 spans 14 amino acids. Trimming shortened V by 6 bases and J by 3 bases, and 11 bases separated the two germline ends. The CDR3 spells CASRTQTDTGELFF. As DNA, the CDR3 is TGTGCCAGCAGAACTCAGACGGACACCGGGGAGCTGTTTTTT.

The chain is built from TRBV3-1 (or the pseudogene TRBV3-2) and TRBJ2-1; 7 nucleotides align to TRBD2. Germline CDR1 and CDR2: LGHDT and YNNKEL (reference sequence). Losses at the gene ends were 1 base for V and 0 bases for J; bases not matched to a gene: 12. The CDR3 runs 19 residues. In nucleotides, the CDR3 is TGTGCCAGCAGCCAAGTGCTAGCGGCCCCTCGTAGCTCCTACAATGAGCAGTTCTTC. This gives the protein CASSQVLAAPRSSYNEQFF.

The DNA of the CDR3 is TGCGCCAGCAGCCCCGGGGGAGGACAGGGGGCGCCCCCCTATGGCTACACCTTC. Protein product: CASSPGGGQGAPPYGYTF. This sequence joins TRBV5-1 and TRBJ1-2; 11 nucleotides match TRBD1. J lost 4 bases, V lost 4 bases, and 15 bases had no gene match. The CDR3 length is 18 residues. The germline V gene encodes CDR1 SGHRS and CDR2 YFSETQ.

The chain links TRBV19 to TRBJ1-4, with TRBD1 matching 9 bases. Germline CDR1 reads LNHDA; CDR2 reads SQIVND (reference sequence). V shed 7 bases and J 4 bases; nucleotides not matched to a gene: 7. The CDR3 has 15 amino acids. CDR3 nucleotides: TGTGCCAGTAATTCACGGACAGGGGATAATGAAAAACTGTTTTTT. Translating gives CASNSRTGDNEKLFF.

The rearrangement uses TRBV18 and TRBJ2-2; D remains unclear. CDR1 is KGHSH and CDR2 is LQKENI in the germline V gene. V was cut by 3 bases and J by 4 bases, with 9 bases left in between. The CDR3 runs to 14 residues. Here the CDR3 reads CASSPSQLTGELFF. The CDR3 bases are TGTGCCAGCTCACCTAGCCAACTCACCGGGGAGCTGTTTTTT.

V and J are TRBV6-5 and TRBJ1-6; TRBD1 matches 7 bases. The ends lost 4 bases at V and 10 bases at J; junction bases unmatched: 4. In germline, CDR1 is MNHEY, CDR2 SVGAGI. The CDR3 covers 13 residues. The CDR3 DNA sequence: TGTGCCAGCAGTTTACAGGGGAACTCACCCCTCCACTTT. As protein: CASSLQGNSPLHF.

The chain joins TRBV18 to TRBJ1-4; no reliable D call. The CDR3 is 15 residues long. Trimming stripped 3 bases from V and 2 bases from J, with 10 bases between. Germline assignment: CDR1 KGHSH and CDR2 LQKENI. In DNA, the CDR3 is TGTGCCAGCTCACCTAGATCGGGGACTAATGAAAAACTGTTTTTT. It translates to CASSPRSGTNEKLFF.

The chain recombines TRBV6-5 with TRBJ1-5, with a weak D call TRBD1 (6 bases). The CDR3 extends over 14 amino acids. The V and J ends lost 5 bases and 6 bases respectively, with 14 bases between them. The germline V gene encodes CDR1 MNHEY and CDR2 SVGAGI. The CDR3 region is CASSTGMGGQPQHF. The CDR3 region has the DNA TGTGCCAGCAGTACAGGGATGGGGGGTCAGCCCCAGCATTTT.